This entry concerns a single TCR beta chain. Its antigen is as yet unknown. The entry originates in a study of OX40 agonist ivuxolimab in advanced cancers. V lost 5 bases and J lost 7, with 14 bases in between. The CDR3 loop spans 13 amino acids. Germline V CDR1 and CDR2: LNHNV, YYDKDF (reference sequence). The assay was immunoSEQ multiplex PCR, and TCRdb's table has in-frame clones only and misses some. The table lists about 83,000 clones, roughly nine tenths of them singletons, with 8.4% in the top ten. General study findings and limits: There were also nonresponders showing low normalized T-cell clonal expansion.

The sequence was obtained from an adult with an advanced solid tumor such as melanoma, head and neck, liver or kidney cancer. The chain combines TRBV15 with TRBJ1-2; D remains ambiguous. Specimen: CD4+ or CD8+ T cells sorted from blood, collected in a trial of the OX40 agonist ivuxolimab. Here the CDR3 DNA reads TGTGCCACCAGCGCAGATTTAAACGGTGGCTACACCTTC. Protein product: CATSADLNGGYTF.